The clone carrying this TCR beta chain has only one observation. What it recognizes is unknown. Method: immunoSEQ multiplex PCR; TCRdb's copy keeps in-frame clones and lacks some. The data contain tens of thousands of clones, around 76% of them singletons. The data stem from a study of radiotherapy plus CTLA-4 blockade in lung cancer. Study in general: Disease control was present in around a third of patients, and objective responses in more than 15%.

The CDR3 sequence is 19 residues long. Findings and caveats of the study: Radiotherapy was combined with ipilimumab, and tumor-derived TCR clones then expanded in blood.

Lung cancer patients with chemo-refractory metastatic non-small-cell disease were given focal radiation plus CTLA-4 blockade with ipilimumab. J is TRBJ1-5 and V is TRBV21-1; the table calls TRBD1, which could not be checked here. TRBV21-1 is reported as a pseudogene. The sample in question was peripheral blood, obtained from a patient treated with radiotherapy plus ipilimumab. The clonotype comes from a human donor with non-small cell lung cancer who had a partial response to radiotherapy plus ipilimumab. Some clones in this sample may be carry-over from other donors' samples. The CDR3 region is CASSRSPGSVQGYNQPQHF. CDR3 in DNA: TGTGCCAGCAGCAGAAGTCCGGGCTCTGTACAGGGGTACAATCAGCCCCAGCATTTT.